This T cell receptor beta chain was obtained from a study of breast tumors, draining lymph nodes, adjacent tissues. Findings of the study overall: Data only fit, rather than demonstrated, lymph node origin of most tumor T cells. Compared with lymph nodes, tumors were less diverse; compared with nontumor tissue, more.

This clonotype was observed at least ten times. Antigen specificity is unknown. One entry per CDR3 protein, called by TCRdb with MiXCR from the multiplex PCR reads. The profile shows approximately 180,000 distinct CDR3 sequences, 30% to 35% of them singletons. The V and J ends lost 5 bases and 8 bases respectively, with 13 bases between them. This CDR3 spans 13 amino acids. Germline values: CDR1 ENHRY, CDR2 SYGVKD. Breast cancer patients provided tissue from their axillary draining lymph nodes. The source of this sequence is a female donor with breast cancer. Some clones in this sample may be carry-over from other donors' samples. The chain combines TRBV10-3 with TRBJ2-1; D gene ambiguous. The sequenced material came from axillary lymph node tissue. CDR3: CAISPGPVDEQFF. The CDR3 DNA is TGTGCCATCAGTCCCGGGCCTGTCGATGAGCAGTTCTTC.